One and the same sample provided the 30 T cell receptor beta chains below, sequenced in a study of T cell repertoires in cytomegalovirus infection. MiXCR, applied by TCRdb to the reads, yields one record per CDR3 protein. The sample yields about 160,000 distinct CDR3 sequences, less than 25% seen once. These receptors' antigens are unknown. The starting material was CD8+ T cells from cultured PBMCs, obtained from culture after CMV antigen stimulation. The origin of the receptors is a human donor in good health (CMV status not recorded). Some clones in this sample may be carry-over from other donors' samples.

This clonotype was picked up a small number of times. The rearrangement links TRBV7-6 to TRBJ2-5; TRBD1 aligns across 9 bases. With 0 bases clipped from V and 4 bases from J, the junction kept 9 bases outside the gene matches. The CDR3 consists of 17 residues. Per the germline V gene, CDR1 is SGHVS and CDR2 is FNYEAQ. CDR3 in DNA: TGTGCCAGCAGCTTAGCGGCCGGGACAGGGTACGGAGAGACCCAGTACTTC. This encodes CASSLAAGTGYGETQYF.

This clonotype was recorded a few times. For the CDR3, the DNA is TGTGCCAGCAGCCAGGGGTACACAGATACGCAGTATTTT. Its translation is CASSQGYTDTQYF. The chain combines TRBV7-3 with TRBJ2-3; possibly TRBD1 for D (6 bases). The CDR3 has 13 amino acids. CDR1 and CDR2 (germline): SGHTA, FQGTGA. Trimming removed 5 bases at V and 2 bases at J, with 8 bases between.

This clonotype was seen only a few times. The rearrangement joins TRBV12-3 or TRBV12-4 to TRBJ1-2; D is possibly TRBD1 (6 bases). V was clipped by 1 base and J by 3 bases, with 9 bases between them. This CDR3 spans 14 amino acids. The CDR3 region is CASSLGGLDYGYTF. CDR3 coding DNA: TGTGCCAGCAGTTTAGGGGGGCTGGACTATGGCTACACCTTC.

This clonotype was seen a handful of times. The chain has TRBV6-8 and TRBJ1-1; a weak D match, TRBD1 (5 bases). This CDR3 region has 13 residues. Per the germline V gene, CDR1 is MNHGY and CDR2 is SAAAGT. V gave up 6 bases and J gave up 4 bases, with 12 bases separating them. For the CDR3, the DNA is TGTGCCAGCAGATCCGGGGGGAGCACTGAAGCTTTCTTT. Amino acid sequence: CASRSGGSTEAFF.

The chain carries TRBV11-2 and TRBJ1-2; TRBD1 matches at 8 bases. Germline lookup yields CDR1 SGHAT and CDR2 FQNNGV. The trim removed 3 bases at V and 4 bases at J, leaving 4 bases unmatched. The CDR3 length is 14 residues. CDR3 sequence reads: CASSLTGDGYGYTF. Written as DNA, the CDR3 is TGTGCCAGCAGCTTGACAGGGGACGGCTATGGCTACACCTTC.

This clonotype is medium-sized (0.01 to 0.1%) within its sample. This chain connects TRBV7-8 to TRBJ1-1; D might be TRBD1 (5 bases). Trimming took off 1 base at V and 5 bases at J, with 11 bases between the two ends. Germline V gene data show CDR1 as SGHVS and CDR2 as FQNEAQ. The CDR3 consists of 14 residues. The CDR3 sequence is CASSLEDSTTEAFF. The CDR3 DNA reads as TGTGCCAGCAGCTTAGAAGACAGTACGACTGAAGCTTTCTTT.

This chain joins TRBV11-2 and TRBJ2-7, with D perhaps TRBD1 (6 bases). Between the trimmed V and J ends, which lost 6 bases and 2 bases, there was a span of 23 bases. The germline CDR1 and CDR2 sequences are SGHAT and FQNNGV. The CDR3 runs 17 residues. Here the CDR3 reads CASSSLVLPGHPYEQYF. In DNA form, the CDR3 reads TGTGCCAGCAGTTCCCTTGTTCTACCGGGACACCCCTACGAGCAGTACTTC.

The CDR3 DNA sequence: TGTGCCAGCAGTTCGACTAGCGGAAACACCGGGGAGCTGTTTTTT. Translating gives CASSSTSGNTGELFF. The chain couples TRBV7-6 to TRBJ2-2; 9 bases align to TRBD2. The CDR3 contains 15 residues. The V gene's germline CDR1 is SGHVS and CDR2 FNYEAQ. V lost 6 bases to trimming and J lost 2 bases; unmatched junction nucleotides: 4.

V usage is TRBV7-8 and J usage is TRBJ2-3; 8 bases match TRBD1. Germline CDR1 is SGHVS and CDR2 is FQNEAQ. J gave up 6 bases and V 3 bases, and 14 bases lay outside the gene matches. The CDR3 is 17 amino acids. DNA of the CDR3: TGTGCCAGCAGCTTCAATCCTCAGGGGGCTGGGGGTGATACGCAGTATTTT. It is translated as CASSFNPQGAGGDTQYF.

This clonotype was observed at least ten times. CDR3 sequence reads: CASSLGMIGDYEQYF. The CDR3 DNA reads TGTGCCAGCAGCTTAGGAATGATAGGGGACTACGAGCAGTACTTC. This chain connects TRBV7-6 to TRBJ2-7, with D perhaps TRBD1 (5 bases). Germline lookup yields CDR1 SGHVS and CDR2 FNYEAQ. V dropped 1 base and J dropped 3 bases, with 13 bases sitting between them. CDR3 length equals 15 residues.

This chain joins TRBV7-9 and TRBJ1-5; D possibly corresponds to TRBD1 (5 bases). There are 14 residues in the CDR3. V shed 7 bases and J shed 0 bases, with 10 bases lying between them. Germline assignment: CDR1 SEHNR and CDR2 FQNEAQ (reference sequence). The CDR3 region has the DNA TGTGCCAGCACCGACGGGGGTAGCAATCAGCCCCAGCATTTT. Its protein product is CASTDGGSNQPQHF.

This clonotype has more than one count but fewer than ten. The V call is TRBV12-3 or TRBV12-4, the J call TRBJ1-5; 11 bases map to TRBD1. V shed 4 bases and J 3 bases; nucleotides not matched to a gene: 5. This CDR3 spans 16 amino acids. The CDR3 DNA reads TGTGCCAGCAGTTACGGGACAGGGGGGATCAATCAGCCCCAGCATTTT. It is translated as CASSYGTGGINQPQHF.

The genes are TRBV6-1 and TRBJ2-2, with D maybe TRBD2 (6 bases). Germline CDR1 reads MNHNS; CDR2 reads SASEGT. The CDR3 totals 17 residues. The V end was cut by 7 bases, the J end by 7 bases, with 25 bases between. The CDR3 DNA follows: TGTGCCAGCACCGAACGTGGGACTCTACTTGGAGGCGGGGAGCTGTTTTTT. It codes for CASTERGTLLGGGELFF.

The chain joins TRBV6-6 to TRBJ2-7, with TRBD1 matching 7 bases. The CDR3 is made up of 16 amino acids. From germline, CDR1 is MNHNY and CDR2 SVGAGI (reference sequence). The trim removed 7 bases at V and 0 bases at J, leaving 12 bases unmatched. CDR3 region: CASTRRGQKSSYEQYF. CDR3 nucleotide sequence: TGTGCCAGCACCAGAAGGGGACAGAAGAGCTCCTACGAGCAGTACTTC.

V gene TRBV11-3 combines with J gene TRBJ2-6; the D is unclear. The V gene lost 5 bases and the J gene lost 1 base, with 12 bases spanning the gap. This CDR3 contains 16 residues. Germline V gene data show CDR1 as SGHNT and CDR2 as YENEEA. CDR3 loop: CASSNTVFSGANVLTF. As DNA, the CDR3 is TGTGCCAGCAGCAACACAGTGTTTTCTGGGGCCAACGTCCTGACTTTC.

This clonotype showed up just a few times. The J gene is TRBJ1-1, the V gene TRBV19, with 7 positions matching TRBD1. The germline V gene has CDR1 LNHDA and CDR2 SQIVND (reference sequence). V dropped 5 bases and J dropped 0; count of bases not matched to a gene: 12. This CDR3 spans 17 amino acids. The CDR3 loop reads CASSPHGQESVNTEAFF. DNA of the CDR3: TGTGCCAGTAGTCCCCATGGACAGGAGTCCGTGAACACTGAAGCTTTCTTT. The variable domain in full, with the rest retrieved from reference TRBV19 and TRBJ1-1, is DGGITQSPKYLFRKEGQNVTLSCEQNLNHDAMYWYRQDPGQGLRLIYYSQIVNDFQKGDIAEGYSVSREKKESFPLTVTSAQKNPTAFYLCASSPHGQESVNTEAFFGQGTRLTVV.

The rearrangement joins TRBV28 to TRBJ2-5; D remains ambiguous. This CDR3 region has 15 residues. Germline CDR1 MDHEN, CDR2 SYDVKM. With 6 bases removed from V and 0 bases from J, the gap between germline ends came to 14 bases. Here the CDR3 reads CASSRAPQNQETQYF. The CDR3 DNA reads as TGTGCCAGCAGCCGTGCCCCACAAAACCAAGAGACCCAGTACTTC.

The chain uses TRBV6-2 or TRBV6-3 and TRBJ1-3; D might be TRBD1 (6 bases). CDR3 length: 17 amino acids. CDR1 is MNHEY, CDR2 SVGEGT, per germline. V lost 0 bases to trimming and J lost 0 bases, with 12 bases between them. CDR3 region: CASSYSTGGDSGNTIYF. The CDR3 nucleotides are TGTGCCAGCAGTTACTCGACAGGCGGCGACTCTGGAAACACCATATATTTT.

The gene calls are TRBV7-3 and TRBJ2-5, with D hard to call. V was cut by 3 bases and J by 3 bases, with 8 bases left in between. The CDR3 is made up of 13 amino acids. Germline CDR1 is SGHTA and CDR2 is FQGTGA. This CDR3 reads CASSFVLEETQYF. The CDR3 bases are TGTGCCAGCAGCTTTGTACTCGAAGAGACCCAGTACTTC.

In this sample, this clonotype turned up a few times. The V gene is TRBV7-6, the J gene TRBJ2-3; 15 bases match TRBD2. Germline CDR1 SGHVS, CDR2 FNYEAQ. This CDR3 spans 18 amino acids. Trimming removed 3 bases from V and 1 base from J; junction bases left unmatched: 5. The CDR3 bases are TGTGCCAGCAGCTTCGGACTAGCGGGGGGGCCAGGCACAGATACGCAGTATTTT. Residues: CASSFGLAGGPGTDTQYF.

This chain connects TRBV7-9 to TRBJ2-7, with 8 bases that match TRBD1. CDR3 length equals 13 residues. Germline loops: CDR1 SEHNR, CDR2 FQNEAQ (reference sequence). Germline trimming cut 10 bases from V and 0 bases from J; bases unmatched to any gene: 5. CDR3 sequence: CAIQGALSYEQYF. The CDR3 nucleotides read TGTGCCATCCAGGGGGCGCTCTCCTACGAGCAGTACTTC.

The gene calls are TRBV30 and TRBJ2-7; 11 bases match TRBD2. Germline V gives CDR1 GTSNPN, CDR2 SVGIG (reference sequence). Trimming took 7 bases from V and 7 from J; bases not matched to a gene: 6. The CDR3 contains 12 residues. The CDR3 sequence is CAFSGGAREQYF. As DNA, the CDR3 is TGTGCCTTTAGCGGGGGGGCTCGTGAGCAGTACTTC.

The V gene is TRBV12-3 or TRBV12-4, the J gene TRBJ2-3; a possible D gene is TRBD2 (5 bases). CDR3 length: 14 residues. V was clipped by 7 bases and J by 2 bases, with 13 bases between them. CDR3 coding DNA: TGTGCCAGCACCTCAGCGGCGCCCACAGATACGCAGTATTTT. Protein product: CASTSAAPTDTQYF.

This clonotype was counted between two and nine times. The chain combines TRBV6-1 with TRBJ1-2, with TRBD1 identical over 8 bases. Per the germline V gene, CDR1 is MNHNS and CDR2 is SASEGT. V gave up 2 bases and J gave up 5 bases; unmatched junction bases: 4. This CDR3 contains 14 residues. Here the CDR3 reads CASSESGGAYGYTF. The DNA of the CDR3 is TGTGCCAGCAGTGAATCAGGGGGCGCTTATGGCTACACCTTC.

This clonotype appeared a few times. The V gene is TRBV15, the J gene TRBJ2-7; D remains unclear. There are 18 residues in the CDR3. CDR1 is LNHNV and CDR2 is YYDKDF in the germline V gene (reference sequence). The V gene lost 0 bases and the J gene lost 0 bases, with 18 bases spanning the gap. CDR3 sequence reads: CATSRDSPLTGSSYEQYF. The CDR3 DNA reads as TGTGCCACCAGCAGAGATTCCCCTCTGACCGGCAGCTCCTACGAGCAGTACTTC.

V is TRBV7-2 and J is TRBJ1-5; TRBD1 matches 7 bases. V shed 2 bases and J 3 bases; nucleotides not matched to a gene: 7. Germline-derived CDR1 and CDR2 are SGHTA and FQGNSA. This CDR3 comprises 16 residues. Written as DNA, the CDR3 is TGTGCCAGCAGCTTAACGACAGGGATGGACAATCAGCCCCAGCATTTT. Its translation is CASSLTTGMDNQPQHF. The full variable domain, rest sourced from reference TRBV7-2 and TRBJ1-5, is GAGVSQSPSNKVTEKGKDVELRCDPISGHTALYWYRQSLGQGLEFLIYFQGNSAPDKSGLPSDRFSAERTGGSVSTLTIQRTQQEDSAVYLCASSLTTGMDNQPQHFGDGTRLSIL.

The gene calls are TRBV7-3 and TRBJ2-3; D unresolved. CDR1 is SGHTA and CDR2 is FQGTGA in the germline V gene. Trimming took 2 bases from V and 2 from J, leaving 5 bases between them. The CDR3 contains 13 residues. DNA for the CDR3: TGTGCCAGCAGCTTAGAATTCACAGATACGCAGTATTTT. Its translation is CASSLEFTDTQYF.

There are a few counts of this clonotype. The CDR3 spells CASGLARDRGPSGGYTF. DNA of the CDR3: TGTGCTAGTGGTTTGGCGCGGGACAGGGGGCCAAGTGGGGGCTACACCTTC. V is TRBV12-5 and J is TRBJ1-2; TRBD1 matches 12 bases. Germline CDR1 is LGHNT and CDR2 is FRNRAP. V shed 1 base and J 8 bases; nucleotides not matched to a gene: 11. The CDR3 spans 17 residues.

This clonotype was counted a few times. The V and J genes are TRBV6-8 and TRBJ2-5, with D unclear. CDR3 length: 14 amino acids. Germline CDR1 is MNHGY and CDR2 is SAAAGT. V lost 0 bases to trimming and J lost 5 bases, with 10 bases between them. CDR3: CASSYSTRRETQYF. The CDR3 DNA reads as TGTGCCAGCAGTTACTCGACGAGAAGGGAGACCCAGTACTTC.

The chain links TRBV7-8 to TRBJ2-5; the D is unclear. V lost 1 base and J lost 5, with 8 bases in between. The length of the CDR3 is 13 residues. Germline V gene lookup returns CDR1 SGHVS and CDR2 FQNEAQ. The CDR3 DNA sequence: TGTGCCAGCAGCTTAGAACTTGGGGAGACCCAGTACTTC. Its protein product is CASSLELGETQYF.